These 6 T cell receptor beta chains came from one sample sequenced in a study of radiotherapy plus CTLA-4 blockade in lung cancer. The method was immunoSEQ multiplex PCR; TCRdb's version includes in-frame clones alone and lacks a portion of them. The sample lists some 110,000 clones, about 90% occurring once. Sequenced material: peripheral blood, taken from a patient treated with radiotherapy plus ipilimumab. The receptor set was obtained from a human donor with non-small cell lung cancer that progressed on radiotherapy plus ipilimumab.

V usage is TRBV5-1 and J usage is TRBJ2-3; D remains unclear. CDR3 size: 16 residues. V lost 3 bases and J lost 3, with 17 bases in between. CDR1 is SGHRS and CDR2 is YFSETQ in the germline V gene. This CDR3 reads CASSSRTPGGTDTQYF. The CDR3 nucleotides are TGCGCCAGCAGCTCCCGGACCCCGGGCGGAACAGATACGCAGTATTTT.

The chain has TRBV6-1 and TRBJ2-1; unclear D gene. The CDR3 has 11 amino acids. V shed 6 bases and J shed 10 bases, with 10 bases lying between them. Germline V gene lookup returns CDR1 MNHNS and CDR2 SASEGT. The DNA for the CDR3 is TGTGCCAGCAGACCCTCAGGAGAGCAGTTCTTC. Translated: CASRPSGEQFF.

The V and J genes are TRBV7-9 and TRBJ1-1, with D possibly TRBD1 on 6 matching bases. Trimming took 4 bases from V and 0 from J, leaving 15 bases between them. This CDR3 contains 16 residues. CDR1 and CDR2 (germline): SEHNR, FQNEAQ (reference sequence). For the CDR3, the DNA is TGTGCCAGCAGCTCCCGCCCGGGACATTTGAACACTGAAGCTTTCTTT. Translated, it gives CASSSRPGHLNTEAFF.

V gene TRBV18 combines with J gene TRBJ1-5; 7 nucleotides agree with TRBD1. The CDR3 length is 15 residues. With V trimmed by 3 bases and J by 5 bases, 7 bases remained unmatched. Germline CDR1 KGHSH, CDR2 LQKENI. The CDR3 here is CASSPLNTGDQPQHF. In DNA, the CDR3 is TGTGCCAGCTCACCCTTAAATACAGGGGATCAGCCCCAGCATTTT.

This sequence joins TRBV7-9 and TRBJ2-2; 8 positions agree with TRBD2. Trimming took 4 bases from V and 9 from J; bases not matched to a gene: 10. Germline values: CDR1 SEHNR, CDR2 FQNEAQ (reference sequence). The CDR3 spans 15 residues. This CDR3 reads CASSSIERESWELFF. The CDR3 DNA reads TGTGCCAGCAGCTCCATCGAGCGGGAGTCCTGGGAGCTGTTTTTT. The full variable domain, its missing parts supplied by reference TRBV7-9 and TRBJ2-2, is DTGVSQNPRHKITKRGQNVTFRCDPISEHNRLYWYRQTLGQGPEFLTYFQNEAQLEKSRLLSDRFSAERPKGSFSTLEIQRTEQGDSAMYLCASSSIERESWELFFGEGSRLTVL.

Comment on this clone: One end of the junction fails to match germline, which may point to a read error. The chain recombines TRBV7-7 with TRBJ1-2, with D unresolved. Germline-derived CDR1 and CDR2 are SSHAT and FNYEAQ (reference sequence). The CDR3 runs 15 residues. CDR3 nucleotides: TGTGCTAGCAGCTTTCACCGATGGGTTCGCTATGGCTACACCTTC. Its protein product is CASSFHRWVRYGYTF.